This TCR beta chain comes out of a study of cytomegalovirus exposure and HLA in healthy donors. The study, taken as a whole, reports: Some V segments could not be told apart, so they were left out, TRBV6-2 and TRBV6-3 among them. It was shown in a later analysis that HLA-associated TCR beta chains were more clonally expanded than other, equally common chains. With DRB1 most and HLA-C fewest, TCR association rates differed between HLA loci in a later analysis. In vitro testing confirmed a few CMV-associated chains as specific for CMV antigens.

A remark on this clone: Its antigen is unidentified.

Researchers ran the PCR with 60 Vbeta and 13 Jbeta primers. Using immunoSEQ multiplex PCR, the repertoire was profiled, and TCRdb retains in-frame clones only, with some absent. The data hold approximately 220,000 clones, with 65% to 85% observed a single time. V gave up 1 base and J gave up 5 bases, with 9 bases separating them. In germline, CDR1 is SEHNR, CDR2 FQNEAQ (reference sequence). CDR3 length: 13 residues. The V gene is TRBV7-9, the J gene TRBJ2-7, with D possibly TRBD1 on 6 matching bases. The sample consisted of PBMCs. The TCR was taken from a man in his thirties or forties in good health and CMV-seronegative. CDR3 bases: TGTGCCAGCAGCTTAGTTTCAGGGGACGAGCAGTACTTC. It encodes CASSLVSGDEQYF.